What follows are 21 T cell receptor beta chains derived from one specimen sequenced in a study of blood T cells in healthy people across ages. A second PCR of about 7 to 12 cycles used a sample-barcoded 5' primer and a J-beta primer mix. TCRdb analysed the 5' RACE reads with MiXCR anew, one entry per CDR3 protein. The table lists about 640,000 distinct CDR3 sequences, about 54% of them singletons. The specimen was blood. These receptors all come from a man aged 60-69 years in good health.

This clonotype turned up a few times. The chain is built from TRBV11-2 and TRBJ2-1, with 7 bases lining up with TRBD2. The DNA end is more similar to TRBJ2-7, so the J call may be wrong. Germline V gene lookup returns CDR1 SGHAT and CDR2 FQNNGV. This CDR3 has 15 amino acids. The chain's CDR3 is CASRSGLSSYNEQYF. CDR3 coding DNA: TGTGCCAGCAGGTCGGGACTAAGCTCCTACAATGAGCAGTACTTC.

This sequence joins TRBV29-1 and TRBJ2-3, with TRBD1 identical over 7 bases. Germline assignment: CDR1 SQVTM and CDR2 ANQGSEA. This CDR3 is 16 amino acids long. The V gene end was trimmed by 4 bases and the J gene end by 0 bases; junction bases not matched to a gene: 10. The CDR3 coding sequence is TGCAGCGTTGCCCGACGGACAGGACCTAGCACAGATACGCAGTATTTT. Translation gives CSVARRTGPSTDTQYF.

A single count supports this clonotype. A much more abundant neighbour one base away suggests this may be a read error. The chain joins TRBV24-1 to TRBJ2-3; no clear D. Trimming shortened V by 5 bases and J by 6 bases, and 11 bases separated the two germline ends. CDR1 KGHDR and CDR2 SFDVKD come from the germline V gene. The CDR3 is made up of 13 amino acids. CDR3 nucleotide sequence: TGTGCCACCAGTGGTCCCGGTACCGATACGCAGTATTTT. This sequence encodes CATSGPGTDTQYF.

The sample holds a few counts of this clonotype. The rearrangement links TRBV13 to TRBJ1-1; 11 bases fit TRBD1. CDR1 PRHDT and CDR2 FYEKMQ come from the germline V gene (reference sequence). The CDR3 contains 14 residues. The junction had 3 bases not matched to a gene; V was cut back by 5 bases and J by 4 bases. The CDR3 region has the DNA TGTGCCAGCAGCACCGGACAGGGGGCCACTGAAGCTTTCTTT. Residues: CASSTGQGATEAFF.

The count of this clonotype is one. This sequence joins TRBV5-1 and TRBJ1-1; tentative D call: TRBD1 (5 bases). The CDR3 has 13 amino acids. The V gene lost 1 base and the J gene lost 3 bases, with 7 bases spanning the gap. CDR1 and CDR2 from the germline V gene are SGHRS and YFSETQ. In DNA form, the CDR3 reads TGCGCCAGCAGCTTGTTGGGGGACACTGAAGCTTTCTTT. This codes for CASSLLGDTEAFF.

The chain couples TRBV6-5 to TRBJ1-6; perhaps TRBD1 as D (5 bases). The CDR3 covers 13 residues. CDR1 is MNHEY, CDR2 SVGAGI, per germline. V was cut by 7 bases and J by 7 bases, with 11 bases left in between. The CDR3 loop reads CASNKGANSPLHF. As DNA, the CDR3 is TGTGCCAGCAATAAAGGGGCAAATTCACCCCTCCACTTT.

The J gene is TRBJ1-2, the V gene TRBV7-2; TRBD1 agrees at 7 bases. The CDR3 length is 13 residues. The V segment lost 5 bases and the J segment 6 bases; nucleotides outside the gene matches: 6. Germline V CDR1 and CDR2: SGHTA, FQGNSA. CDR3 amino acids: CASSPSQGHGYTF. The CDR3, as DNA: TGTGCCAGCAGCCCCTCACAGGGGCATGGCTACACCTTC.

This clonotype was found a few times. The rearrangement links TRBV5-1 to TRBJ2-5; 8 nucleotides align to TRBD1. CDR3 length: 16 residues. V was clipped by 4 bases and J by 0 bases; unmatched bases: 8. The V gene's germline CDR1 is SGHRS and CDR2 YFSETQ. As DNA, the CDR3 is TGCGCCAGCAGCGTGCAGGGGGCGCTGGACCAAGAGACCCAGTACTTC. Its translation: CASSVQGALDQETQYF.

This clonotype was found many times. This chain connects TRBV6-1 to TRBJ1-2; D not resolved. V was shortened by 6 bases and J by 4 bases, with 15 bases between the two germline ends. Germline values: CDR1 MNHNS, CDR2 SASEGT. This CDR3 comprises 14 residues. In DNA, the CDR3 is TGTGCCAGCAGGTATACAGAGGGCGGCTATGGCTACACCTTC. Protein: CASRYTEGGYGYTF.

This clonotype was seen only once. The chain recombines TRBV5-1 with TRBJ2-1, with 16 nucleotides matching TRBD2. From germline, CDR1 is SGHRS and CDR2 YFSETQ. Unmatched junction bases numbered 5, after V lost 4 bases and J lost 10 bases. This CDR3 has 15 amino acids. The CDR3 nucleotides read TGCGCCAGCAGCACCGGGACTAGCGGGGGGGTAGAGCAGTTCTTC. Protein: CASSTGTSGGVEQFF.

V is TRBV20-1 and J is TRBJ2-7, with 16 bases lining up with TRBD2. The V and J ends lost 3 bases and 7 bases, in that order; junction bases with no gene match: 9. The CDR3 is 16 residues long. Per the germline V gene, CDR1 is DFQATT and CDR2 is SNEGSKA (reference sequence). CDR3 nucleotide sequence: TGCAGTGCTAGTGGGGGACTAGCGGGAGGGCCAGATGAGCAGTACTTC. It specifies CSASGGLAGGPDEQYF.

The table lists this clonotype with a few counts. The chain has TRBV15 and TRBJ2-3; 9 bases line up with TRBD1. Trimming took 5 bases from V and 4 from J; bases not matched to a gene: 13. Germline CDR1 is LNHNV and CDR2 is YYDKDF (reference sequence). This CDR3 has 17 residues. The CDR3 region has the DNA TGTGCCACCAGCTCCCGACAGGGGGAAAGGACTCCAGATACGCAGTATTTT. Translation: CATSSRQGERTPDTQYF.

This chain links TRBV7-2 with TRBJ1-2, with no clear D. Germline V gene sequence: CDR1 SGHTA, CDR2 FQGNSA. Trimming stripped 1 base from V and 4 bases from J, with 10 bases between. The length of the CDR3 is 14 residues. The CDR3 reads CASSLGTSAYGYTF. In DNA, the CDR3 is TGTGCCAGCAGCTTAGGTACAAGCGCCTATGGCTACACCTTC.

The CDR3 region has the DNA TGCGCCAGCAGGTCGACAGGGGGCTCCTACAATGAGCAGTTCTTC. Protein product: CASRSTGGSYNEQFF. J is TRBJ2-1 and V is TRBV5-1; TRBD1 aligns across 9 bases. Germline V gene lookup returns CDR1 SGHRS and CDR2 YFSETQ. The V segment lost 5 bases and the J segment 0 bases; nucleotides outside the gene matches: 3. CDR3 length: 15 residues.

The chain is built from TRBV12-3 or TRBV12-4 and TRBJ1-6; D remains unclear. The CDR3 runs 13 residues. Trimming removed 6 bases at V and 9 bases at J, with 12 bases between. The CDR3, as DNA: TGTGCCAGCAGCCCGGCGGACCTTTCACCCCTCCACTTT. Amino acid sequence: CASSPADLSPLHF.

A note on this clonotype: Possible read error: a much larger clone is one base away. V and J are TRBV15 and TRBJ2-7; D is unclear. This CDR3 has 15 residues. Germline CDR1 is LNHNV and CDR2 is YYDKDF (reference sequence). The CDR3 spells CATSRDPSERETQNF. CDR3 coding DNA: TGTGCCACCAGCAGAGATCCGAGCGAACGAGAGACCCAGAACTTC. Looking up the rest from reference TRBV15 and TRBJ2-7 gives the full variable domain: DAMVIQNPRYQVTQFGKPVTLSCSQTLNHNVMYWYQQKSSQAPKLLFHYYDKDFNNEADTPDNFQSRRPNTSFCFLDIRSPGLGDTAMYLCATSRDPSERETQNFGPGTRLTVT.

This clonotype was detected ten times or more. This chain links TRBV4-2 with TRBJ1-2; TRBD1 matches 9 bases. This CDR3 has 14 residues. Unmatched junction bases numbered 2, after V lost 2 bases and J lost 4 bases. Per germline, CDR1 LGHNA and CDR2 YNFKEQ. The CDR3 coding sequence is TGTGCCAGCAGCCAAACGACAGGGGGCTATGGCTACACCTTC. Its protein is CASSQTTGGYGYTF.

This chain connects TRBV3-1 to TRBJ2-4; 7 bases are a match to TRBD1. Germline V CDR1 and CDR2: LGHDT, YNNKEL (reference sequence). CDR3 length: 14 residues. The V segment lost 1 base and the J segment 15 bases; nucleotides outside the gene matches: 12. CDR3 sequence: CASSQGNTGAPPYF. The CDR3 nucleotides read TGTGCCAGCAGCCAAGGAAATACAGGGGCCCCCCCGTACTTC.

This CDR3 is CASSKGTGGPEQYF. CDR3 coding DNA: TGTGCCAGCAGCAAGGGGACGGGAGGTCCCGAGCAGTACTTC. This chain uses TRBV12-3 or TRBV12-4 with TRBJ2-7; TRBD2 matches at 7 bases. V dropped 6 bases and J dropped 6; count of bases not matched to a gene: 11. The CDR3 has 14 amino acids.

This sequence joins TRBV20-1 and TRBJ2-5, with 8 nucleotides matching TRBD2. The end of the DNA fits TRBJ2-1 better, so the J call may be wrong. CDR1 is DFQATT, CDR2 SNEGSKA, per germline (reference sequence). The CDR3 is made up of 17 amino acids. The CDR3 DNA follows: TGCAGTGCTAGAGGGAGTCTGAGCGGGGGTATCCAAGAGACCCAGTTCTTC. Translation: CSARGSLSGGIQETQFF.

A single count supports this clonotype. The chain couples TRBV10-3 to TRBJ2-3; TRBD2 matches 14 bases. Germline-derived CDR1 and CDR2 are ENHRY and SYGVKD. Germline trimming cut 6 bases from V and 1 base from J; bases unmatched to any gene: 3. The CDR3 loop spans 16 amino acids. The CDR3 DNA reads TGTGCCATCAGCCAGACTAGCGGGGGGGGCACAGATACGCAGTATTTT. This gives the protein CAISQTSGGGTDTQYF.